This T cell receptor beta chain originates from a study of a mutant IDH1 vaccine in newly diagnosed glioma. Study-wide background: Patients received vaccination from 4-6 weeks after radiotherapy alone, or with temozolomide cycles. The timing of visit V12 was week 35, and that of visit V13 was week 47. Whole-study findings and limits: Among top peripheral T cell clonotypes, changes seemed unrelated to pseudoprogression.

Concerning this clone: Its antigen is undetermined.

Time point indicated: week 35, safety follow-up. A 20-mer mutant IDH1 peptide at 300 ug was injected subcutaneously with topical imiquimod. This CDR3 is built from 18 residues. The ends were cut back, 2 bases at V and 2 bases at J, with 18 bases in the middle. Per the germline V gene, CDR1 is MGHRA and CDR2 is YSYEKL. The data were produced by immunoSEQ multiplex PCR, yet TCRdb's version contains in-frame clones alone and is incomplete. The sample comprises 35,000 to 45,000 clones, roughly 83% of which are singletons, and roughly 5.5% rests with the top ten. Specimen: PBMCs, collected from a glioma patient whose treatment included an IDH1 peptide vaccine. This receptor was identified in a woman aged 45-65 years with glioma. This chain links TRBV4-1 with TRBJ1-4; maybe TRBD1 (5 bases). DNA of the CDR3: TGCGCCAGCAGCCAAATAGCCGGGCCGCGGGGGACTAATGAAAAACTGTTTTTT. As protein: CASSQIAGPRGTNEKLFF.